Listed below are T cell receptor beta chains from one sample, sequenced in a study of naive and memory T cell subsets. TCRdb redid the calling of the UMI-ligation and nested PCR reads with MiXCR, one entry per CDR3 protein. The table has some 100,000 distinct CDR3 sequences, around 6.5% seen once. Sequencing was performed on central memory CD4+ T cells from blood. These receptors came from a human donor in good health. The CDR3 runs from the conserved cysteine through the conserved F or W.

13	TRBV20-1	TRBJ1-6	CSASGQPNSPLHF
13	TRBV20-1	TRBJ2-5	CSATRTAQETQYF
16	TRBV28	TRBJ1-1	CASGRPGQLKNTEAFF
15	TRBV11-1	TRBJ2-1	CASSDSGGSYNEQFF
12	TRBV14	TRBJ2-1	CASSHYYNEQFF
13	TRBV14	TRBJ2-1	CASSHVLANEQFF
14	TRBV6-6	TRBJ2-7	CASSYRGNPYEQYF
14	TRBV6-2/TRBV6-3	TRBJ1-2	CASSYPDRSYGYTF
12	TRBV7-9	TRBJ2-4	CASSLPRGRVNF
14	TRBV29-1	TRBJ1-3	CSVEFRGTGNTIYF
14	TRBV5-4	TRBJ2-7	CASSLGTASPEQYF
15	TRBV7-9	TRBJ2-3	CASSLSSGTTDTQYF
17	TRBV7-9	TRBJ1-6	CASSPGTGSSYNSPLHF
14	TRBV3-1	TRBJ2-1	CASSPPEPYNEQFF
15	TRBV10-3	TRBJ2-5	CAISQAGGRKETQYF
13	TRBV7-7	TRBJ2-7	CASSLAGVNEQYF
15	TRBV24-1	TRBJ2-7	CATSDPGGAGNEQYF
15	TRBV29-1	TRBJ2-7	CSVSASTGLSYEQYF
14	TRBV7-2	TRBJ2-1	CASSSERGWAEQFF
13	TRBV7-2	TRBJ2-2	CASSSQPNGELFF
11	TRBV2	TRBJ2-1	CASSAALGQFF
15	TRBV7-2	TRBJ2-7	CASSLRPLAPYEQYF
17	TRBV30	TRBJ1-5	CAWSVRGAARGNQPQHF
14	TRBV29-1	TRBJ1-4	CSVEDGGLGEKLFF
13	TRBV7-2	TRBJ2-1	CASSLARGDEQFF
12	TRBV30	TRBJ1-6	CAWSRGYSPLHF
14	TRBV18	TRBJ1-2	CASSPPGQGATYTF